Listed below are T cell receptor beta chains from one sample, sequenced in a study of cytomegalovirus exposure and HLA in healthy donors. Method: immunoSEQ multiplex PCR; TCRdb's copy keeps in-frame clones and lacks some. The table shows 100,000 to 150,000 clones, with about 74% occurring only once. The sample comprised PBMCs. These receptor sequences come from a man between 25 and 39 years old in good health and CMV-seronegative. The CDR3 runs from the conserved cysteine through the conserved F or W. Each record gives: V gene, J gene, CDR3 length, CDR3 protein.

V gene: TRBV27
J gene: TRBJ2-5
CDR3 length: 15
CDR3 protein: CASSWVDGYQETQYF

V gene: TRBV2
J gene: TRBJ2-7
CDR3 length: 17
CDR3 protein: CASTRLTSGAITYEQYF

V gene: TRBV6-5
J gene: TRBJ1-1
CDR3 length: 15
CDR3 protein: CASSMNRGRDTEAFF

V gene: TRBV5-4
J gene: TRBJ2-3
CDR3 length: 13
CDR3 protein: CASRRGSTDTQYF

V gene: TRBV9
J gene: TRBJ1-1
CDR3 length: 16
CDR3 protein: CASSVEDRHRNTEAFF

V gene: TRBV11-1
J gene: TRBJ2-2
CDR3 length: 15
CDR3 protein: CASSSPGAGTGELFF

V gene: TRBV19
J gene: TRBJ2-3
CDR3 length: 16
CDR3 protein: CASSTIDRVGTDTQYF

V gene: TRBV6-6
J gene: TRBJ2-3
CDR3 length: 15
CDR3 protein: CASSPQGPAGDTQYF

V gene: TRBV29-1
J gene: TRBJ2-1
CDR3 length: 12
CDR3 protein: CSFGTAYNEQFF

V gene: TRBV27
J gene: TRBJ2-4
CDR3 length: 15
CDR3 protein: CASSVMLGDKNIQYF

V gene: TRBV6-6
J gene: TRBJ1-1
CDR3 length: 13
CDR3 protein: CASSYSAGQEAFF

V gene: TRBV27
J gene: TRBJ1-2
CDR3 length: 14
CDR3 protein: CASSLSDSALGYTF

V gene: TRBV15
J gene: TRBJ1-2
CDR3 length: 13
CDR3 protein: CATAGDLSYGYTF

V gene: TRBV28
J gene: TRBJ2-7
CDR3 length: 14
CDR3 protein: CASSLLGGSYEQYF

V gene: TRBV6-4
J gene: TRBJ2-6
CDR3 length: 20
CDR3 protein: CASSEGLSRSGSSGANVLTF

V gene: TRBV5-1
J gene: TRBJ2-7
CDR3 length: 15
CDR3 protein: CASSPAAGATYEQYF

V gene: TRBV4-3
J gene: TRBJ2-3
CDR3 length: 17
CDR3 protein: CASSQGSRGGFTDTQYF

V gene: TRBV9
J gene: TRBJ1-3
CDR3 length: 16
CDR3 protein: CASSGGDRARGNTIYF

V gene: TRBV4-1
J gene: TRBJ2-7
CDR3 length: 15
CDR3 protein: CASSAGASARYEQYF

V gene: TRBV30
J gene: TRBJ2-7
CDR3 length: 14
CDR3 protein: CAWNRGQGAYEQYF

V gene: TRBV4-1
J gene: TRBJ2-5
CDR3 length: 17
CDR3 protein: CASSPEWDFSYQETQYF

V gene: TRBV5-1
J gene: TRBJ1-3
CDR3 length: 14
CDR3 protein: CASSLAGPGNTIYF

V gene: TRBV7-2
J gene: TRBJ2-5
CDR3 length: 14
CDR3 protein: CASSLGVGRETQYF

V gene: TRBV11-3
J gene: TRBJ2-7
CDR3 length: 15
CDR3 protein: CASSLAGTGSREQYF

V gene: TRBV5-1
J gene: TRBJ2-5
CDR3 length: 14
CDR3 protein: CASSPPYNQETQYF

V gene: TRBV13
J gene: TRBJ1-4
CDR3 length: 15
CDR3 protein: CASGSLGRSGEKLFF

V gene: TRBV19
J gene: TRBJ1-2
CDR3 length: 15
CDR3 protein: CASSPRDRGVSGYTF

V gene: TRBV4-2
J gene: TRBJ1-5
CDR3 length: 16
CDR3 protein: CASSQGTGVGNQPQHF

V gene: TRBV28
J gene: TRBJ2-4
CDR3 length: 16
CDR3 protein: CASSPTGSGAKNIQYF

V gene: TRBV27
J gene: TRBJ1-2
CDR3 length: 13
CDR3 protein: CASSVDRFYGYTF

V gene: TRBV18
J gene: TRBJ1-1
CDR3 length: 16
CDR3 protein: CASSPPGGLGNTEAFF

V gene: TRBV28
J gene: TRBJ1-4
CDR3 length: 16
CDR3 protein: CASSLPRGQGTEKLFF

V gene: TRBV2
J gene: TRBJ2-3
CDR3 length: 14
CDR3 protein: CASSEGAGTDTQYF

V gene: TRBV19
J gene: TRBJ1-6
CDR3 length: 13
CDR3 protein: CASTPRGNSPLHF

V gene: TRBV7-8
J gene: TRBJ1-1
CDR3 length: 13
CDR3 protein: CASSPSENTEAFF

V gene: TRBV18
J gene: TRBJ1-5
CDR3 length: 16
CDR3 protein: CASSRPGGRSNQPQHF

V gene: TRBV2
J gene: TRBJ2-5
CDR3 length: 15
CDR3 protein: CASSEGTSGQETQYF

V gene: TRBV27
J gene: TRBJ2-6
CDR3 length: 18
CDR3 protein: CASSPRTSGASGANVLTF

V gene: TRBV30
J gene: TRBJ1-2
CDR3 length: 14
CDR3 protein: CAWSVTGVSYGYTF

V gene: TRBV20-1
J gene: TRBJ2-1
CDR3 length: 11
CDR3 protein: CGGGPNNEQFF

V gene: TRBV7-2
J gene: TRBJ2-5
CDR3 length: 12
CDR3 protein: CASSLVKETQYF

V gene: TRBV4-2
J gene: TRBJ2-7
CDR3 length: 19
CDR3 protein: CASSQRLAGAATVSYEQYF